This T cell receptor (beta chain) was recorded in a study of T cells in pancreatic ductal adenocarcinoma. Study conclusions and caveats: The resected pancreatic cancer cohort was biased toward the minority with early-stage disease. Enrichment of CD45RO+ effector over naive T cells in tumors may bias clonality. Blood had more productive templates and about 7.9-fold more unique clonotypes than tumor. Blood clonality (roughly 0.075) did not differ significantly from tumor (about 0.11).

The assay was immunoSEQ multiplex PCR, and TCRdb's table has in-frame clones only and misses some. Here the sample spans 100,000 or so clones, 90% to 95% being singletons. No neoadjuvant therapy was given to the selected pancreatic ductal adenocarcinoma patients before their surgery. Worth noting for this clone: Its antigen is as yet unknown.

V was pared by 5 bases and J by 7 bases, with 12 bases between. Germline values: CDR1 SGHTA, CDR2 FQGTGA. CDR3 size: 13 residues. V usage is TRBV7-3 and J usage is TRBJ1-5; D gene unclear. This receptor was identified in a human donor with pancreatic ductal adenocarcinoma. The sequenced material came from PBMCs. CDR3 sequence (DNA): TGTGCCAGCAGCGCCGGTCCCCTACAGCCCCAGCATTTT. Translated, it gives CASSAGPLQPQHF.